Below are 14 T cell receptor beta chains sequenced from a single sample in a study of blood T cell repertoires in COVID-19. Sequencing was performed with immunoSEQ multiplex PCR; in TCRdb, only in-frame clones are kept and a portion is missing. The data show about 280,000 clones, 85% seen once. Sequenced input: peripheral blood. The receptors here all came from a man aged 50 to 59 with active or convalescent COVID-19.

This sequence joins TRBV4-1 and TRBJ2-1, with 10 bases lining up with TRBD2. Trimming took 0 bases from V and 0 from J; bases not matched to a gene: 2. The CDR3 runs to 17 residues. Germline V gives CDR1 MGHRA, CDR2 YSYEKL. The CDR3 DNA reads TGCGCCAGCAGCCAAGATCCTAGCGGGAGCTCCTACAATGAGCAGTTCTTC. This codes for CASSQDPSGSSYNEQFF.

This clone was detected only once. The chain carries TRBV4-1 and TRBJ1-5; 7 nucleotides match TRBD1. The CDR3 spans 15 residues. V shed 1 base and J 2 bases; nucleotides not matched to a gene: 2. From germline, CDR1 is MGHRA and CDR2 YSYEKL. The CDR3, as DNA: TGCGCCAGCAGCCAAGGCACAGGGGGCAATCAGCCCCAGCATTTT. This translates into CASSQGTGGNQPQHF.

This chain uses TRBV9 with TRBJ2-3; TRBD1 matches at 7 bases. The germline CDR1 and CDR2 sequences are SGDLS and YYNGEE. V was clipped by 6 bases and J by 4 bases; unmatched bases: 11. The CDR3 has 15 residues. The CDR3 here is CASTTGDGVADTQYF. CDR3 nucleotide sequence: TGTGCCAGCACCACAGGGGATGGGGTGGCAGATACGCAGTATTTT.

The chain recombines TRBV15 with TRBJ2-7, with 8 bases lining up with TRBD1. CDR1 and CDR2 (germline): LNHNV, YYDKDF (reference sequence). The trim removed 1 base at V and 5 bases at J, leaving 7 bases unmatched. The CDR3 has 15 residues. This chain's CDR3 is CATSRVQGARDEQYF. CDR3 sequence (DNA): TGTGCCACCAGCAGAGTGCAGGGGGCAAGAGACGAGCAGTACTTC.

The chain has TRBV27 and TRBJ1-1; D gene unclear. The CDR3 has 11 amino acids. CDR1 is MNHEY and CDR2 is SMNVEV in the germline V gene (reference sequence). Trimming took off 5 bases at V and 7 bases at J, with 8 bases between the two ends. This CDR3 reads CASSGRFEAFF. The CDR3 region has the DNA TGTGCCAGCAGTGGGCGATTTGAAGCTTTCTTT.

V is TRBV7-9 and J is TRBJ1-4, with 8 bases that match TRBD1. CDR3 size: 16 residues. Germline lookup yields CDR1 SEHNR and CDR2 FQNEAQ (reference sequence). Germline trimming cut 5 bases from V and 0 bases from J; bases unmatched to any gene: 5. The CDR3 region has the DNA TGTGCCAGCAGCCGACAGGGGCGAGCAACTAATGAAAAACTGTTTTTT. Translation gives CASSRQGRATNEKLFF.

Details on this clone: Germline and junction disagree at one end, which may indicate a read error. J is TRBJ2-1 and V is TRBV7-2; perhaps TRBD2 as D (5 bases). The length of the CDR3 is 13 residues. The germline CDR1 and CDR2 sequences are SGHTA and FQGNSA. Here the CDR3 DNA reads TGTGCCAGCAGGTTAGCGAGCTCCAATGAGCAGTTCTTC. It yields the protein CASRLASSNEQFF.

The rearrangement joins TRBV5-6 to TRBJ2-7, with 11 bases that match TRBD2. The germline gives CDR1 SGHDT, CDR2 YYEEEE. Germline trimming cut 2 bases from V and 13 bases from J; bases unmatched to any gene: 14. This CDR3 is built from 15 residues. This chain's CDR3 is CASSFLLAGAYSTYF. CDR3 DNA sequence: TGTGCCAGCAGCTTTTTACTAGCGGGGGCCTATTCGACATACTTC.

In this sample, this clone turned up once. The chain uses TRBV4-3 and TRBJ2-6, with TRBD2 matching over 8 bases. Germline V CDR1 and CDR2: LGHNA, YSLEER. The trim removed 0 bases at V and 2 bases at J, leaving 15 bases unmatched. The CDR3 is 21 residues long. In DNA form, the CDR3 reads TGCGCCAGCAGCCAAGAGGGAGGGGAACCCGGGAGGGCCGCTGGGGCCAACGTCCTGACTTTC. It translates to CASSQEGGEPGRAAGANVLTF.

This clone was counted between two and nine times. V usage is TRBV5-6 and J usage is TRBJ2-1; 9 nucleotides agree with TRBD2. Looked up from germline, CDR1 is SGHDT and CDR2 is YYEEEE. V lost 3 bases, J lost 4 bases, and 5 bases stayed unmatched. This CDR3 spans 15 amino acids. CDR3 sequence: CASSYGTSSYNEQFF. CDR3 coding DNA: TGTGCCAGCAGCTACGGGACTAGCAGTTACAATGAGCAGTTCTTC.

The rearrangement uses TRBV6-1 and TRBJ2-1; 7 bases agree with TRBD2. Unmatched junction bases numbered 8, after V lost 3 bases and J lost 9 bases. Germline values: CDR1 MNHNS, CDR2 SASEGT. This CDR3 comprises 14 residues. The CDR3 sequence: CASSEGGVWSEQFF. The CDR3 DNA reads as TGTGCCAGCAGTGAGGGGGGGGTTTGGAGTGAGCAGTTCTTC.

In its sample, this clone was seen once. The chain employs TRBV12-3 or TRBV12-4 and TRBJ1-4; D is perhaps TRBD1 (6 bases). The V end lost 6 bases, the J end lost 10 bases, and 15 bases lay between the germline ends. The CDR3 has 13 residues. CDR3 sequence: CASRAGAFGKLFF. In nucleotides, the CDR3 is TGTGCCAGCAGGGCAGGGGCGTTTGGAAAACTGTTTTTT.

The genes are TRBV5-1 and TRBJ2-3; D is ambiguous. The germline V and J ends were trimmed by 3 bases and 1 base, with 3 bases remaining between them. This CDR3 comprises 12 residues. Per germline, CDR1 SGHRS and CDR2 YFSETQ. This chain's CDR3 is CASSSRTDTQYF. CDR3 DNA sequence: TGCGCCAGCAGCTCTCGCACAGATACGCAGTATTTT.

This rearrangement joins TRBV19 to TRBJ1-2; D is possibly TRBD1 (5 bases). Trimming shortened V by 4 bases and J by 4 bases, and 10 bases separated the two germline ends. Looked up from germline, CDR1 is LNHDA and CDR2 is SQIVND (reference sequence). This CDR3 region has 13 residues. Here the CDR3 reads CASSTQGSYGYTF. Written as DNA, the CDR3 is TGTGCCAGTAGTACCCAGGGTTCCTATGGCTACACCTTC.